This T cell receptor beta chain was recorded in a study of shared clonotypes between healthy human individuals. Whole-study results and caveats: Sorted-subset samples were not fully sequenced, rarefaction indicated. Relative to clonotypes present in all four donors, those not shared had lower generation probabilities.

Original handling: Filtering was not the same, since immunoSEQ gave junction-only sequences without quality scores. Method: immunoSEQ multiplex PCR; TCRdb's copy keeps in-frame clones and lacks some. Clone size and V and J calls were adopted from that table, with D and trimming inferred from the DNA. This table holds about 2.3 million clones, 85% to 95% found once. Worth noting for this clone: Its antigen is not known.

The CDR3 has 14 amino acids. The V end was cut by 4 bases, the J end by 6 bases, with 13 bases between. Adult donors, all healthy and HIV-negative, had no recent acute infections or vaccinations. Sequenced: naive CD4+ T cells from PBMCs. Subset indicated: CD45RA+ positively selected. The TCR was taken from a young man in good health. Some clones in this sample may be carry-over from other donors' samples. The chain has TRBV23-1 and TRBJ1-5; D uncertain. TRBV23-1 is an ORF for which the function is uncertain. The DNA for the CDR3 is TGCGCCAGCAGTCCCCGGCCAGAGGGTCAGCCCCAGCATTTT. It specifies CASSPRPEGQPQHF.